Presented here are 30 T cell receptor beta chains from one specimen sequenced in a study of graft-versus-host responses after intestinal transplantation. The table came from immunoSEQ multiplex PCR; TCRdb's copy has only in-frame clones and leaves some out. The sample has about 17,000 clones, over 70% seen once. Intraepithelial and lamina propria lymphocytes were freed from processed graft tissue. Sequencing used ileum tissue, obtained roughly 460 days after intestinal transplant. These receptors were collected from a human patient who received an intestinal transplant, so some T cells may come from the graft donor.

This chain links TRBV9 with TRBJ1-6, with D perhaps matching TRBD1 (5 bases). Looked up from germline, CDR1 is SGDLS and CDR2 is YYNGEE. This CDR3 is built from 21 residues. V dropped 4 bases and J dropped 7 bases, with 33 bases sitting between them. Here the CDR3 reads CASSPSQVFRCPSGTNSPLHF. The CDR3 bases are TGTGCCAGCAGCCCTAGTCAGGTTTTTAGATGTCCCTCGGGGACCAATTCACCCCTCCACTTT. The full variable domain, in which reference TRBV9 and TRBJ1-6 provide the parts outside the CDR3, is DSGVTQTPKHLITATGQRVTLRCSPRSGDLSVYWYQQSLDQGLQFLIQYYNGEERAKGNILERFSAQQFPDLHSELNLSSLELGDSALYFCASSPSQVFRCPSGTNSPLHFGNGTRLTVT.

This clone was found once. J is TRBJ2-1 and V is TRBV6-4, with TRBD1 matching 7 bases. After removal of 2 bases from V and 12 bases from J, the junction contained 10 bases not matched to a gene. CDR3 size: 14 residues. Per the germline V gene, CDR1 is MRHNA and CDR2 is SNTAGT. CDR3 nucleotide sequence: TGTGCCAGCAGTGACGGGGGCGAGGGGGCCGTGCAGTTCTTC. It yields the protein CASSDGGEGAVQFF.

This clone was seen more than once but under ten times. V is TRBV15 and J is TRBJ2-5; D tentatively fits TRBD1 or TRBD2 (5 bases each). Germline V gene lookup returns CDR1 LNHNV and CDR2 YYDKDF (reference sequence). Trimming pared 0 bases from V and 4 bases from J, leaving 9 bases between. This CDR3 has 14 residues. The CDR3 region is CATSRDRGPETQYF. The CDR3, as DNA: TGTGCCACCAGCAGAGATCGGGGCCCAGAGACCCAGTACTTC.

This sequence joins TRBV6-6 and TRBJ2-5; D is unclear. V shed 0 bases and J shed 8 bases, with 16 bases lying between them. This CDR3 comprises 15 residues. Germline V gives CDR1 MNHNY, CDR2 SVGAGI (reference sequence). This CDR3 is CASSYSSPTPDTQYF. The DNA of the CDR3 is TGTGCCAGCAGTTACTCCTCCCCGACCCCAGACACCCAGTACTTC.

Concerning this clone: Other DNA sequences in the same sample also yield this CDR3. J is TRBJ2-7 and V is TRBV10-2, with TRBD1 identical over 7 bases. V was clipped by 2 bases and J by 4 bases; unmatched bases: 5. Germline V lookup: CDR1 WSHSY, CDR2 SAAADI. This CDR3 comprises 14 residues. This chain's CDR3 is CASSEAGGSYEQYF. The CDR3 bases are TGCGCCAGCAGTGAGGCAGGGGGATCTTACGAGCAGTACTTC.

V gene TRBV6-1 combines with J gene TRBJ1-1; D is uncertain. Trimming removed 3 bases from V and 1 base from J, with 6 bases in between. The CDR3 runs 13 residues. The germline V gene has CDR1 MNHNS and CDR2 SASEGT. This CDR3 reads CASSDYENTEAFF. As DNA, the CDR3 is TGTGCCAGCAGTGACTATGAGAACACTGAAGCTTTCTTT.

The CDR3 sequence: CASSYSGTPSGNTIYF. In nucleotides, the CDR3 is TGTGCCAGCAGTTACTCCGGGACACCCTCTGGAAACACCATATATTTT. V usage is TRBV6-5 and J usage is TRBJ1-3; TRBD1 is a possible D gene (6 bases). Trimming cost V 0 bases and J 0 bases, with 9 bases left between them. The CDR3 is made up of 16 amino acids. Germline-derived CDR1 and CDR2 are MNHEY and SVGAGI.

This chain uses TRBV2 with TRBJ2-7; D assignment may be TRBD1 or TRBD2 (5 bases each). CDR3 length: 15 residues. The germline V gene encodes CDR1 SNHLY and CDR2 FYNNEI. Trimming shortened V by 3 bases and J by 1 base, and 13 bases separated the two germline ends. The DNA of the CDR3 is TGTGCCAGCAGTGACCGGGGCCGCACATCCTACGAGCAGTACTTC. It specifies CASSDRGRTSYEQYF.

The rearrangement joins TRBV4-2 to TRBJ2-3; 10 bases agree with TRBD2. The CDR3 is 17 residues long. Germline CDR1 reads LGHNA; CDR2 reads YNFKEQ. V was pared by 4 bases and J by 6 bases, with 13 bases of the junction left unmatched. CDR3 DNA: TGTGCCAGCAGCCTTCGTGATCGAGCGGGAGGGCCGGATACGCAGTATTTT. Its protein product is CASSLRDRAGGPDTQYF.

This rearrangement joins TRBV7-3 to TRBJ2-5; no definite D call. The germline V and J ends were trimmed by 1 base and 3 bases, with 6 bases remaining between them. The CDR3 extends over 13 amino acids. Germline CDR1 is SGHTA and CDR2 is FQGTGA. The CDR3: CASSLSGEETQYF. For the CDR3, the DNA is TGTGCCAGCAGCTTAAGTGGGGAAGAGACCCAGTACTTC.

This clone was seen just once. At one end, the junction sequence differs from germline, possibly due to a read error. This specimen includes other DNA sequences encoding the same CDR3. V usage is TRBV2 and J usage is TRBJ1-2, with 7 bases lining up with TRBD1. The CDR3 spans 15 residues. Germline CDR1 is SNHLY and CDR2 is FYNNEI. The CDR3 nucleotides read TGTGCCAGCAACCCCCAGGGGGGGATAAACTACGGCTACACCTTC. Its protein product is CASNPQGGINYGYTF.

The CDR3 DNA reads as TGTGCCATCAGCTCCATCGGGCCCTACAATGAGCAGTTCTTC. This encodes CAISSIGPYNEQFF. V usage is TRBV10-3 and J usage is TRBJ2-1; D remains ambiguous. This CDR3 spans 14 amino acids. The V and J ends lost 6 bases and 2 bases respectively, with 11 bases between them. Germline CDR1 is ENHRY and CDR2 is SYGVKD.

CDR3 bases: TGTGCCAGCAGCCGCCTCGACACTGAAGCTTTCTTT. This gives the protein CASSRLDTEAFF. V usage is TRBV7-9 and J usage is TRBJ1-1; no definite D call. This CDR3 is built from 12 residues. CDR1 is SEHNR and CDR2 is FQNEAQ in the germline V gene (reference sequence). V was clipped by 5 bases and J by 3 bases, with 7 bases between them. The whole variable domain, remainder taken from reference TRBV7-9 and TRBJ1-1, is DTGVSQNPRHKITKRGQNVTFRCDPISEHNRLYWYRQTLGQGPEFLTYFQNEAQLEKSRLLSDRFSAERPKGSFSTLEIQRTEQGDSAMYLCASSRLDTEAFFGQGTRLTVV.

The DNA for the CDR3 is TGTGCCAGCAGCCCTCAAGAGCAAAGCACAGATACGCAGTATTTT. Amino acid sequence: CASSPQEQSTDTQYF. V gene TRBV7-8 combines with J gene TRBJ2-3; D unresolved. With 5 bases removed from V and 0 bases from J, the gap between germline ends came to 12 bases. This CDR3 is 15 amino acids long. Germline V gene lookup returns CDR1 SGHVS and CDR2 FQNEAQ.

This chain links TRBV7-9 with TRBJ2-1; 10 bases match TRBD2. Germline lookup yields CDR1 SEHNR and CDR2 FQNEAQ (reference sequence). The J segment lost 9 bases and the V segment lost 2 bases, leaving 4 bases of the junction unmatched. This CDR3 spans 14 amino acids. CDR3: CASSLIVAGGEQFF. CDR3 coding DNA: TGTGCCAGCAGCTTAATAGTAGCGGGAGGTGAGCAGTTCTTC.

The J gene is TRBJ1-1, the V gene TRBV5-4; no firm D call. Germline loops: CDR1 SGHNT, CDR2 YYREEE (reference sequence). V was trimmed by 0 bases and J by 3 bases, leaving 9 bases between them. This CDR3 spans 14 amino acids. DNA of the CDR3: TGTGCCAGCAGCTTGGCCGGCTCCCACACTGAAGCTTTCTTT. It encodes CASSLAGSHTEAFF.

This clone appeared a single time. The chain couples TRBV5-4 to TRBJ1-1; 7 bases are shared with TRBD1. CDR3 length equals 17 residues. Germline V CDR1 and CDR2: SGHNT, YYREEE (reference sequence). The ends lost 0 bases at V and 5 bases at J; junction bases unmatched: 13. The CDR3 sequence: CASSLAAGWDSETEAFF. CDR3 coding DNA: TGTGCCAGCAGCTTGGCCGCAGGGTGGGACAGTGAGACTGAAGCTTTCTTT.

The rearrangement joins TRBV5-8 to TRBJ1-2; D is possibly TRBD1 (5 bases). Trimming stripped 5 bases from V and 8 bases from J, with 16 bases between. The CDR3 covers 13 residues. The germline V gene encodes CDR1 SGHTS and CDR2 YDEGEE. The CDR3 spells CASRLGVFEGYTF. As DNA, the CDR3 is TGTGCCAGCAGATTAGGGGTATTCGAAGGCTACACCTTC.

V and J are TRBV7-3 and TRBJ2-5; D may correspond to TRBD1 or TRBD2 (5 bases each). V shed 8 bases and J shed 4 bases, with 26 bases lying between them. The CDR3 is made up of 17 amino acids. In germline, CDR1 is SGHTA, CDR2 FQGTGA. Here the CDR3 reads CASQPPEGNVLRETQYF. The CDR3 nucleotides read TGTGCCAGCCAACCCCCCGAGGGGAATGTTCTACGAGAGACCCAGTACTTC.

The chain combines TRBV7-6 with TRBJ2-7; D remains ambiguous. Looked up from germline, CDR1 is SGHVS and CDR2 is FNYEAQ. The CDR3 loop spans 15 amino acids. Trimming took 1 base from V and 4 from J, leaving 14 bases between them. The CDR3 DNA reads as TGTGCCAGCAGCTTAGTACCCTCAGGACCTTACGAGCAGTACTTC. Residues: CASSLVPSGPYEQYF.

In its sample, this clone was seen a few times. The chain carries TRBV29-1 and TRBJ1-1; D is unclear. The V gene's germline CDR1 is SQVTM and CDR2 ANQGSEA. The germline V and J ends were trimmed by 7 bases and 5 bases, with 20 bases remaining between them. The CDR3 spans 14 residues. The CDR3 spells CSATRVGQGTEAFF. Here the CDR3 DNA reads TGCAGCGCCACGAGGGTGGGCCAAGGAACTGAAGCTTTCTTT.

There are a few counts of this clone. This sequence joins TRBV27 and TRBJ2-1; tentatively, D is TRBD1 or TRBD2 (6 bases each). This CDR3 spans 17 amino acids. V was pared by 4 bases and J by 6 bases, with 22 bases between. Germline assignment: CDR1 MNHEY and CDR2 SMNVEV (reference sequence). In nucleotides, the CDR3 is TGTGCCAGCAGTTCCCAAGCCCAGCCCGGGGGCTCCAATGAGCAGTTCTTC. It translates to CASSSQAQPGGSNEQFF.

There are a few counts of this clone. V gene TRBV19 combines with J gene TRBJ2-3; TRBD2 matches at 7 bases. Germline V gene sequence: CDR1 LNHDA, CDR2 SQIVND (reference sequence). The junction had 2 bases not matched to a gene; V was cut back by 4 bases and J by 4 bases. The CDR3 extends over 13 amino acids. The CDR3 region has the DNA TGTGCCAGTAGTAAGACTAGCCCAGATACGCAGTATTTT. Its protein is CASSKTSPDTQYF.

The genes are TRBV5-5 and TRBJ2-2; D remains ambiguous. This CDR3 is built from 16 residues. CDR1 and CDR2 (germline): SGHKS, YYEKEE (reference sequence). Trimming shortened V by 0 bases and J by 0 bases, and 9 bases separated the two germline ends. The CDR3 protein is CASSLGVAANTGELFF. DNA of the CDR3: TGTGCCAGCAGCTTGGGTGTGGCAGCGAACACCGGGGAGCTGTTTTTT.

Comments on this clone: This same CDR3 is encoded by further DNA sequences in the sample. The CDR3 bases are TGCGCCAGCAGCTTGTTCGAGCAAGAGACCCAGTACTTC. This codes for CASSLFEQETQYF. The V call is TRBV5-1, the J call TRBJ2-5; D gene ambiguous. V lost 1 base to trimming and J lost 2 bases, with 6 bases between them. This CDR3 spans 13 amino acids. Germline loops: CDR1 SGHRS, CDR2 YFSETQ. Together with reference TRBV5-1 and TRBJ2-5, the CDR3 gives the full variable domain: KAGVTQTPRYLIKTRGQQVTLSCSPISGHRSVSWYQQTPGQGLQFLFEYFSETQRNKGNFPGRFSGRQFSNSRSEMNVSTLELGDSALYLCASSLFEQETQYFGPGTRLLVL.

Worth noting for this clone: Compared with germline, one end of the junction differs, possibly owing to a read error. V is TRBV18 and J is TRBJ2-7; D tentatively reads TRBD1 or TRBD2 (5 bases each). This CDR3 is 14 amino acids long. Germline loops: CDR1 KGHSH, CDR2 LQKENI. CDR3 sequence (DNA): TGTGCCAGCTCATCCGACCGGGGCTCCTACGAGCGGTACTTC. Residues: CASSSDRGSYERYF.

The chain couples TRBV2 to TRBJ2-5; D is perhaps TRBD2 (5 bases). Trimming shortened V by 11 bases and J by 2 bases, and 12 bases separated the two germline ends. The CDR3 sequence is 12 residues long. Per germline, CDR1 SNHLY and CDR2 FYNNEI. This chain's CDR3 is CACTGNQETQYF. CDR3 nucleotide sequence: TGTGCCTGCACGGGGAATCAAGAGACCCAGTACTTC.

This clone was detected once. This chain links TRBV10-3 with TRBJ2-2; 9 nucleotides line up with TRBD2. CDR1 is ENHRY, CDR2 SYGVKD, per germline. V lost 2 bases, J lost 0 bases, and 10 bases stayed unmatched. This CDR3 contains 19 residues. The CDR3 spells CAISERVGLAGTNTGELFF. CDR3 in DNA: TGTGCCATCAGTGAGAGAGTAGGTCTAGCGGGGACGAACACCGGGGAGCTGTTTTTT.

The J gene is TRBJ1-1, the V gene TRBV4-1; TRBD1 might be the D (6 bases). This CDR3 spans 14 amino acids. V lost 4 bases and J lost 5, with 14 bases in between. CDR1 is MGHRA, CDR2 YSYEKL, per germline. The CDR3 coding sequence is TGCGCCAGCAGCCCTCCACAGGGATGGACTGAAGCTTTCTTT. Translating gives CASSPPQGWTEAFF.

To note about this clone: A read error may account for a junction end that differs from germline. The chain links TRBV6-1 to TRBJ2-7, with D unresolved. The CDR3 runs 15 residues. Germline CDR1 and CDR2: MNHNS and SASEGT. Written as DNA, the CDR3 is TGTGCCAGCAGTGAAGCACCAGGAGTATCCTACGGGCAGTACTTC. The encoded protein is CASSEAPGVSYGQYF.